The rows below give T cell receptor beta chains drawn from one sample of a study of blood T cell repertoires in COVID-19. Method: immunoSEQ multiplex PCR; TCRdb's copy keeps in-frame clones and lacks some. The data hold some 510,000 clones, with 85% to 90% observed a single time. Source material: PBMCs or T cells enriched from blood (not recorded which). The receptors were sampled from a woman in her thirties or forties who had recovered from COVID-19. The conserved cysteine and the conserved F or W are not part of the CDR3 here. The order of the fields is clone size, CDR3 length, V gene, J gene, CDR3 protein. For some rows the clone size is stated as once, few or many, or as a class when expanded; others skip it.

>.|10|TRBV20-1|TRBJ1-2
SASSGRGGYT
>.|13|TRBV24-1|TRBJ1-2
ATSDPGTGRSGYT
>once|11|TRBV3-1/TRBV3-2|TRBJ1-2
ASSPELNYGYT
>.|12|TRBV10-1|TRBJ2-7
ASSEVSAGYEQY
>.|10|TRBV6-2/TRBV6-3|TRBJ2-7
ASSQGSSEQY
>.|10|TRBV19|TRBJ1-6
ASNRPGSPLH
>.|12|TRBV30|TRBJ1-1
AWIRQGAGTEAF
>.|9|TRBV10-3|TRBJ2-2
AISDLGELF
>.|12|TRBV6-1|TRBJ2-3
ASSEDHGRDTQY
>.|14|TRBV7-6|TRBJ2-2
ASSSRQGADTGELF
>.|16|TRBV3-1/TRBV3-2|TRBJ2-3
ASSQDPGVSGGTDTQY
>.|11|TRBV5-1|TRBJ1-1
ASSFGQGGEAF
>.|12|TRBV7-2|TRBJ1-2
ASSRRDRVDGYT
>.|11|TRBV24-1|TRBJ1-1
ATSEGPITEAF
>.|12|TRBV5-1|TRBJ2-1
ASRGSILYNEQF
>.|11|TRBV10-3|TRBJ2-7
AIRGPREDEQY
>.|11|TRBV7-8|TRBJ1-6
ASSLPGLSPLH
>.|10|TRBV12-3/TRBV12-4|TRBJ2-5
ASSLSGETQY
>.|12|TRBV6-5|TRBJ1-2
ASSPDRGGYGYT
>.|13|TRBV10-1|TRBJ2-1
ASSEAGGPYNEQF
>.|13|TRBV28|TRBJ1-4
ASSLGGATNEKLF
>.|12|TRBV30|TRBJ2-5
AWSVWDRAETQY
>few|14|TRBV7-6|TRBJ1-3
ASRSGVSGSGNTIY
>.|17|TRBV3-1/TRBV3-2|TRBJ1-2
ASSQGTGRGARRYYGYT
>.|17|TRBV7-2|TRBJ2-1
ASRKLTSGRAQGSNEQF
>.|12|TRBV5-1|TRBJ1-1
ASSFGVRNTEAF
>.|13|TRBV10-3|TRBJ2-5
AISGMDRGPETQY
>.|14|TRBV11-3|TRBJ2-7
ASSLGDTGAPYEQY
>.|11|TRBV12-3/TRBV12-4|TRBJ2-7
ASSWRGSYEQY
>.|12|TRBV5-1|TRBJ2-3
ASSTGTGADTQY
>.|11|TRBV29-1|TRBJ1-5
SVEQGPNQPQH
>.|10|TRBV6-1|TRBJ2-1
ASSESYNEQF
>.|14|TRBV10-3|TRBJ2-7
AISSTPSGGGDEQY
>.|16|TRBV7-9|TRBJ2-2
ASTSGVASGRNTGELF
>once|13|TRBV5-1|TRBJ1-4
ASSLAGGLGEKLF
>once|12|TRBV5-5|TRBJ2-2
ASSLGQGHGELF
>once|13|TRBV6-5|TRBJ1-3
ASSTGDHSGNTIY
>.|12|TRBV4-1|TRBJ2-1
ASSQEPSGGEQF
>.|11|TRBV2|TRBJ1-2
AGRVGGRGRYT
>.|14|TRBV5-1|TRBJ2-7
ASSLEGLAGFYEQY
>.|11|TRBV24-1|TRBJ1-5
ATSDSYGQPQH
>.|13|TRBV6-5|TRBJ1-2
ASSYAHISGYGYT
>.|14|TRBV27|TRBJ2-6
ASTKGQLSGANVLT
>.|13|TRBV9|TRBJ2-3
ASSALLAGTDTQY
>.|13|TRBV5-6|TRBJ1-2
ASSVYYRIYYGYT
>once|14|TRBV19|TRBJ1-6
ASSRIGEVWNSPLH
>.|14|TRBV15|TRBJ2-7
ATSSGEGQGAYEQY
>.|13|TRBV4-3|TRBJ1-3
ASSQEPDRGNTIY
>.|15|TRBV18|TRBJ2-3
ASSFTQGTSFTDTQY
>.|13|TRBV18|TRBJ2-7
ASSPQRTGMYEQY
>.|12|TRBV11-2|TRBJ2-1
ASSSVDRGQEQF